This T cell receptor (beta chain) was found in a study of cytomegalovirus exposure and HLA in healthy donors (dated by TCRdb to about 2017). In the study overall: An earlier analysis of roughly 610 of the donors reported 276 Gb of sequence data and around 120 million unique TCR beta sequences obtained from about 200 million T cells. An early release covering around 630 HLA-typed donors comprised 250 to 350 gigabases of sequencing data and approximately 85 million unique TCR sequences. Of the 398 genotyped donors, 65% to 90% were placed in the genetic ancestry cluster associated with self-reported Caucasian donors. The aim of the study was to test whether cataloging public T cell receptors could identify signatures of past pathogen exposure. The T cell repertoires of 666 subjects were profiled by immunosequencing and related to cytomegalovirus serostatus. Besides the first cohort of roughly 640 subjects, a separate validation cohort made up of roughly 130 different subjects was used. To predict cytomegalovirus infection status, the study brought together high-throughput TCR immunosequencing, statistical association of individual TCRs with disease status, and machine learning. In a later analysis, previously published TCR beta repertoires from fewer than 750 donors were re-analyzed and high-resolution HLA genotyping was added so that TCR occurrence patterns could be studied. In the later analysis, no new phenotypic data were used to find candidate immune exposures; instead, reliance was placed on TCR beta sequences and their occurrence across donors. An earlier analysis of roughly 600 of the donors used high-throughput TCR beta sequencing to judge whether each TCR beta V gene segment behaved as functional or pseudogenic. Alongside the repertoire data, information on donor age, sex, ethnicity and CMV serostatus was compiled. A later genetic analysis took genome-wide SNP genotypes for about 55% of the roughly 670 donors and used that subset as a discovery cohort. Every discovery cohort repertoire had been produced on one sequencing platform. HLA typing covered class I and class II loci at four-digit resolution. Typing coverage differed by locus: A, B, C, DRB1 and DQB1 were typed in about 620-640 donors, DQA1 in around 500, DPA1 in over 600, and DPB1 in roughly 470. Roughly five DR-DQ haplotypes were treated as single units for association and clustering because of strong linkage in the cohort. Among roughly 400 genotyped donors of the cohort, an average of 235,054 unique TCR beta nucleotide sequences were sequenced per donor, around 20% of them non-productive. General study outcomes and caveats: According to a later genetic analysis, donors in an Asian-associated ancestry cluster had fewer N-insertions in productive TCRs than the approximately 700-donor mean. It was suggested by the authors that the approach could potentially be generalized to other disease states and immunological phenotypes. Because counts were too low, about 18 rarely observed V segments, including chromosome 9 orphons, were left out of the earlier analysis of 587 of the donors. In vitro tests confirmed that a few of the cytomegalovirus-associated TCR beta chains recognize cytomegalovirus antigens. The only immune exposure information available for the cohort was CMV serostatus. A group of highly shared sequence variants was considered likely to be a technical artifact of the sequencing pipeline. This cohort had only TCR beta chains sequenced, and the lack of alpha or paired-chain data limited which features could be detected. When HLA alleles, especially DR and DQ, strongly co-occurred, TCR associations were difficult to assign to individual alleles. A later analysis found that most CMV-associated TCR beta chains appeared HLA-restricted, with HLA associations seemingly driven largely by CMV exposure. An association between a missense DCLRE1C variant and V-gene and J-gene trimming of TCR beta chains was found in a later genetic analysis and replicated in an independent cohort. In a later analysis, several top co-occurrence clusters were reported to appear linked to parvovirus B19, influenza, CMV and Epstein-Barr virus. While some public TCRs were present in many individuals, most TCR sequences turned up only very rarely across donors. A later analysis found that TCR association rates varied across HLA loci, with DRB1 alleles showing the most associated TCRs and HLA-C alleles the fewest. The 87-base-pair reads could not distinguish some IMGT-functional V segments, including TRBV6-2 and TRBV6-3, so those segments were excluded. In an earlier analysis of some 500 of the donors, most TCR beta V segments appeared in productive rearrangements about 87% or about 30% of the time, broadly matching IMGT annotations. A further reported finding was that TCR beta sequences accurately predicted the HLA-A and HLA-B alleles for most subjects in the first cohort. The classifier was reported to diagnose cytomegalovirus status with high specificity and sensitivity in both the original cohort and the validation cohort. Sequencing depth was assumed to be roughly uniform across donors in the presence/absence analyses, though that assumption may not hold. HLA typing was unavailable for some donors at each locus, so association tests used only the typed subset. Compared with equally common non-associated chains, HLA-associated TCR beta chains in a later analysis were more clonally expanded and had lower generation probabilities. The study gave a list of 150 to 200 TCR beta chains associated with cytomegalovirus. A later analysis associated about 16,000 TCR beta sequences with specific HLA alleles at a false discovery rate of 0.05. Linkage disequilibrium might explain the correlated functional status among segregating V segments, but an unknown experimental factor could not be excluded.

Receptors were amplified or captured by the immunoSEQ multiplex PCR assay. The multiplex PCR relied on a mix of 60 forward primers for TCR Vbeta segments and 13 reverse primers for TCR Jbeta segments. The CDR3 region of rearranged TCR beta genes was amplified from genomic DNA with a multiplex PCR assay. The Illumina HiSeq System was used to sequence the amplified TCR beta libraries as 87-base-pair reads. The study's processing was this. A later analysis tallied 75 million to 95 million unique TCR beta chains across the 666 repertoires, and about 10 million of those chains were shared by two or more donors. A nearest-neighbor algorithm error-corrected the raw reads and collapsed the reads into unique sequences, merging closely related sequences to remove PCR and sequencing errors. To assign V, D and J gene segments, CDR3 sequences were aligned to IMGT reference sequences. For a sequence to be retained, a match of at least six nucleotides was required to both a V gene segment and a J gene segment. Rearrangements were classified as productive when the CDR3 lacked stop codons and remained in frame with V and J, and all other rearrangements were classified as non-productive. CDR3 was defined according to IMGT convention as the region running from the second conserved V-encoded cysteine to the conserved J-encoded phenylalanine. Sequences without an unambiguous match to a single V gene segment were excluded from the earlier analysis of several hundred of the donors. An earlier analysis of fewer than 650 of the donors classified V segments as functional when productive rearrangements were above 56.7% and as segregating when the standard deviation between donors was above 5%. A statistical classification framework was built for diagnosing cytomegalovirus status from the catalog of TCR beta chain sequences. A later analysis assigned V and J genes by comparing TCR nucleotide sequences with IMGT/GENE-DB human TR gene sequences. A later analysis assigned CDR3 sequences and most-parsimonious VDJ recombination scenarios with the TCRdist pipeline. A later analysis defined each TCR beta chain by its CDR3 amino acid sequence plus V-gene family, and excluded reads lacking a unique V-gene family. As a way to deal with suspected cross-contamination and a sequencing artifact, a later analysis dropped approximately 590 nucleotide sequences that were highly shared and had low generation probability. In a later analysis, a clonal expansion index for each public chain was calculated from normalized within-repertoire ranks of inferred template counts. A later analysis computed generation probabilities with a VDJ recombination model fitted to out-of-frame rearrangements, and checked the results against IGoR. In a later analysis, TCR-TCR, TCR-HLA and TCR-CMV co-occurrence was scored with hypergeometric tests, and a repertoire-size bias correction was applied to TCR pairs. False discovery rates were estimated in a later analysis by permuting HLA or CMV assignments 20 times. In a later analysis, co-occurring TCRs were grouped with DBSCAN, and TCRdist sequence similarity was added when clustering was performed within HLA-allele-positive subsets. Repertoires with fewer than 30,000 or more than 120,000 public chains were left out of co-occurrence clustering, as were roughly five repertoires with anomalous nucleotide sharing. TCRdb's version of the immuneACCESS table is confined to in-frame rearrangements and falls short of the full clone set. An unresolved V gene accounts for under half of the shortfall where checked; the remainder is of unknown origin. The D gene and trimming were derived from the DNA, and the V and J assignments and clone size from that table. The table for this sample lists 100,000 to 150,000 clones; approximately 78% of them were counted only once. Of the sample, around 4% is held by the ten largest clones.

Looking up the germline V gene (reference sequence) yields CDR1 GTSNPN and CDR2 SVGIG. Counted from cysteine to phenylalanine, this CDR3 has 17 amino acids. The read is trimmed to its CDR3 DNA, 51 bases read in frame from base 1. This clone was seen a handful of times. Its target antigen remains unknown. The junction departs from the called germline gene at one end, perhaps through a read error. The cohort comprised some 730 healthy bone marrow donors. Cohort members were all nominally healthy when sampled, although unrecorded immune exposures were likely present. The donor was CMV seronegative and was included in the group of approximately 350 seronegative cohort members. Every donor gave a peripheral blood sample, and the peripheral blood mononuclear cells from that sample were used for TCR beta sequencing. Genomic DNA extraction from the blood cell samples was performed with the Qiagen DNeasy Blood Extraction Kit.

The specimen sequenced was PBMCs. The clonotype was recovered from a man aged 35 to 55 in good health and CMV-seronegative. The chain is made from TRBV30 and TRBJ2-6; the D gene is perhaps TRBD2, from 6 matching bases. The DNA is TGTGCCTGGAGGAGGGGCACGGCGGGAATTGGGGCCAACGGCCTGACTTTC. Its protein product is CAWRRGTAGIGANGLTF.